This TCR beta chain was recorded in a study of low-dose radiotherapy and immunotherapy resistance in tumors. Time point specified: after trial treatment. Treatment of the sample: LDRT plus nivolumab, ipilimumab, low-dose cyclophosphamide and aspirin (RACIN trial). This clonotype was observed at least ten times. Germline V gene lookup returns CDR1 SQVTM and CDR2 ANQGSEA. Between the trimmed V and J ends, which lost 2 bases and 0 bases, there was a span of 2 bases. The CDR3 is 11 amino acids. First-strand cDNA used TRAV- and TRBV-specific primers, covering alpha and beta chains. With a constant-region primer and a V-primer adapter, TCRs were subjected to 20 to 25 PCR cycles of amplification. Each CDR3 protein gets one entry after TCRdb re-called the reads with MiXCR. The repertoire has 35,000 to 45,000 distinct CDR3 sequences, 25% to 30% of them found once; the top ten carry roughly 9.1%.

V usage is TRBV29-1 and J usage is TRBJ2-7; D is uncertain. This sequence was found in a male donor with prostate cancer. Sequenced here: PBMCs, sampled after low-dose radiotherapy plus immunotherapy. As DNA, the CDR3 is TGCAGCGTTGAAATCTCCTACGAGCAGTACTTC. Amino acid sequence: CSVEISYEQYF.